One sample yielded the 15 T cell receptor beta chains listed below, sequenced in a study of T-cell reconstitution after alpha-beta-depleted transplantation in children. Preparation of the TCRbeta library used unique molecular identifiers. TCRdb re-derived calls from the PCR reads in MiXCR, one entry per CDR3 protein. The sample includes 500,000 to 600,000 distinct CDR3 sequences, more than 20% of them seen just once. The sequenced sample was PBMCs, obtained before TCRalphabeta/CD19-depleted stem cell transplant. These receptors were obtained from a boy younger than two with Wiskott-Aldrich syndrome, due to receive a stem cell transplant.

This clonotype appeared a few times. The chain is built from TRBV6-1 and TRBJ1-5, with D unresolved. Germline loops: CDR1 MNHNS, CDR2 SASEGT. The CDR3 runs 12 residues. Trimming pared 4 bases from V and 5 bases from J, leaving 6 bases between. CDR3 loop: CASSAGDQPQHF. CDR3 nucleotide sequence: TGTGCCAGCAGTGCCGGGGATCAGCCCCAGCATTTT.

The V call is TRBV11-2, the J call TRBJ2-5; D not certain. The germline V and J ends were trimmed by 2 bases and 5 bases, with 15 bases remaining between them. Germline V lookup: CDR1 SGHAT, CDR2 FQNNGV. The CDR3 sequence is 15 residues long. CDR3: CASSLSAGHGETQYF. The DNA of the CDR3 is TGTGCCAGCAGCTTATCGGCCGGTCATGGGGAGACCCAGTACTTC.

The chain uses TRBV29-1 and TRBJ2-1, with 7 bases matching TRBD2. V shed 5 bases, J shed 10 bases, and the junction held 8 bases outside the gene matches. The CDR3 loop spans 12 amino acids. Germline lookup yields CDR1 SQVTM and CDR2 ANQGSEA. The CDR3 DNA is TGCAGCGTTTCCTCTGGACTAGACGAGCAGTTCTTC. As protein: CSVSSGLDEQFF.

This sequence joins TRBV20-1 and TRBJ2-3; 9 bases are a match to TRBD2. The V and J ends lost 5 bases and 6 bases, in that order; junction bases with no gene match: 6. CDR3 size: 13 residues. The germline V gene has CDR1 DFQATT and CDR2 SNEGSKA (reference sequence). DNA for the CDR3: TGCAGTGCTGTAGCGGGAGCGGGCGATACGCAGTATTTT. Translating gives CSAVAGAGDTQYF.

This clonotype was counted between two and nine times. The junction differs from germline at one of its ends, possibly a read error. V gene TRBV5-1 combines with J gene TRBJ1-4; D is possibly TRBD1 (5 bases). This CDR3 is 14 amino acids long. The germline gives CDR1 SGHRS, CDR2 YFSETQ. The CDR3 protein is CACSLGDLSEKLFF. DNA of the CDR3: TGCGCCTGCAGCTTGGGGGACCTAAGTGAAAAACTGTTTTTT.

The chain recombines TRBV24-1 with TRBJ2-3; 15 bases are shared with TRBD2. Germline V lookup: CDR1 KGHDR, CDR2 SFDVKD. With V trimmed by 3 bases and J by 1 base, 10 bases remained unmatched. The CDR3 consists of 20 residues. The CDR3 region has the DNA TGTGCCACCAGTGATCCTAGGACTAGCGGGAGGGCCTGGGGCACAGATACGCAGTATTTT. This translates into CATSDPRTSGRAWGTDTQYF.

This clonotype was detected only a few times. The CDR3 protein is CASSQVSARANEQFF. The CDR3, as DNA: TGCGCCAGCAGCCAAGTATCCGCCAGGGCCAATGAGCAGTTCTTC. The chain employs TRBV4-1 and TRBJ2-1; possibly TRBD1 for D (5 bases). The CDR3 runs 15 residues. Per germline, CDR1 MGHRA and CDR2 YSYEKL. The germline V and J ends were trimmed by 1 base and 6 bases, with 13 bases remaining between them.

This clonotype came up a few times. The chain has TRBV10-2 and TRBJ2-1, with TRBD2 matching over 15 bases. The CDR3 loop spans 15 amino acids. Per the germline V gene, CDR1 is WSHSY and CDR2 is SAAADI. Losses at the gene ends were 5 bases for V and 5 bases for J; bases not matched to a gene: 1. The CDR3 DNA reads TGCGCCAGCAGTAGGACTAGCGGGAGGGACAATGAGCAGTTCTTC. It translates to CASSRTSGRDNEQFF.

The gene calls are TRBV12-3 or TRBV12-4 and TRBJ1-5; 7 nucleotides match TRBD1. This CDR3 has 16 residues. V trimming: 7 bases; J trimming: 4 bases; junction bases outside the gene matches: 13. CDR3 in DNA: TGTGCCAGCACCAAAGGAGACAGGGCTCGGAATCAGCCCCAGCATTTT. Translated, it gives CASTKGDRARNQPQHF.

This chain links TRBV12-3 or TRBV12-4 with TRBJ2-1; TRBD1 matches 8 bases. The CDR3 has 17 residues. V lost 1 base and J lost 1; bases outside the gene matches: 6. The CDR3 sequence: CASSLGRGLWSYNEQFF. CDR3 sequence (DNA): TGTGCCAGCAGTTTAGGCAGGGGGCTGTGGTCCTACAATGAGCAGTTCTTC.

This CDR3 is CAIGGGIGTEAFF. For the CDR3, the DNA is TGTGCCATAGGGGGGGGAATAGGAACTGAAGCTTTCTTT. The genes are TRBV12-3 or TRBV12-4 and TRBJ1-1, with D maybe TRBD1 (6 bases). Trimming stripped 10 bases from V and 5 bases from J, with 17 bases between. The CDR3 is made up of 13 amino acids.

In this sample, this clonotype turned up a few times. V usage is TRBV7-9 and J usage is TRBJ1-3; D is ambiguous. Trimming left V 2 bases short and J 6 bases short, with 14 bases between. Germline values: CDR1 SEHNR, CDR2 FQNEAQ (reference sequence). This CDR3 is built from 15 residues. CDR3 protein: CASSLSSRTQNTIYF. Written as DNA, the CDR3 is TGTGCCAGCAGCTTATCTTCGCGGACCCAAAACACCATATATTTT. The full variable domain, its missing parts supplied by reference TRBV7-9 and TRBJ1-3, is DTGVSQNPRHKITKRGQNVTFRCDPISEHNRLYWYRQTLGQGPEFLTYFQNEAQLEKSRLLSDRFSAERPKGSFSTLEIQRTEQGDSAMYLCASSLSSRTQNTIYFGEGSWLTVV.

This clonotype has more than one count but fewer than ten. This chain links TRBV24-1 with TRBJ1-5; TRBD1 matches at 9 bases. V lost 8 bases, J lost 1 base, and 5 bases stayed unmatched. The CDR3 runs to 15 residues. Germline V CDR1 and CDR2: KGHDR, SFDVKD. The CDR3 reads CATIRQGGSNQPQHF. Written as DNA, the CDR3 is TGTGCCACCATACGACAGGGGGGCAGCAATCAGCCCCAGCATTTT.

The CDR3 sequence is CASSLEGQGLNTQYF. CDR3 DNA: TGCGCCAGCAGCTTAGAGGGACAGGGTTTAAATACGCAGTATTTT. This chain connects TRBV5-1 to TRBJ2-3; 9 bases map to TRBD1. CDR3 length: 15 amino acids. V lost 2 bases, J lost 7 bases, and 8 bases stayed unmatched. CDR1 and CDR2 (germline): SGHRS, YFSETQ.

The rearrangement links TRBV20-1 to TRBJ2-7, with a weak D call TRBD2 (5 bases). The V gene lost 7 bases and the J gene lost 0 bases, with 16 bases spanning the gap. Germline lookup yields CDR1 DFQATT and CDR2 SNEGSKA (reference sequence). The CDR3 covers 14 residues. CDR3: CSGLGPGNSYEQYF. Written as DNA, the CDR3 is TGCAGTGGTCTAGGGCCCGGGAACTCCTACGAGCAGTACTTC.